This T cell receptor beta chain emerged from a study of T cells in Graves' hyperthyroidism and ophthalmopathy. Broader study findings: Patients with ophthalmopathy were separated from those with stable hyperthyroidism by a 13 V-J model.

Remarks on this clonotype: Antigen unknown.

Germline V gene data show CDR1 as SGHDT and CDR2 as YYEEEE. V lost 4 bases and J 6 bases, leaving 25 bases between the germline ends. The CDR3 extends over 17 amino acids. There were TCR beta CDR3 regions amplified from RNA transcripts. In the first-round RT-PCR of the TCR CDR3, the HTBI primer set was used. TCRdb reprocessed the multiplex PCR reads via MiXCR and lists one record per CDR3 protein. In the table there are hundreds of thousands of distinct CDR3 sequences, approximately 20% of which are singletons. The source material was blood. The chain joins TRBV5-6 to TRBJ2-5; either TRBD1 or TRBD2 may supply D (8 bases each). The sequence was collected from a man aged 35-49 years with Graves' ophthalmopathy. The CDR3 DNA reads TGTGCCAGCAGCACCCGAACAGGGGGGCGGGAGGCGCAGACCCAGTACTTC. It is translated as CASSTRTGGREAQTQYF.